A single sample is the source of the 18 T cell receptor beta chains below, sequenced in a study of blood T cell repertoires in COVID-19. Assay: immunoSEQ multiplex PCR; the TCRdb copy retains only in-frame clones and omits some. The sample includes roughly 150,000 clones, 84% of them seen just once. Sequencing used peripheral blood. The origin of the receptors is a woman in her 50s with acute or convalescent COVID-19.

V and J are TRBV11-3 and TRBJ1-1, with TRBD1 matching 8 bases. Germline CDR1 SGHNT, CDR2 YENEEA. CDR3 length equals 14 residues. V shed 3 bases, J shed 1 base, and the junction held 1 base outside the gene matches. The CDR3 sequence is CASSFGTGNTEAFF. CDR3 coding DNA: TGTGCCAGCAGCTTTGGGACAGGGAACACTGAAGCTTTCTTT.

There are a few counts of this clone. The chain is built from TRBV28 and TRBJ1-4; D is undetermined. Germline V gene sequence: CDR1 MDHEN, CDR2 SYDVKM. The CDR3 totals 14 residues. Trimming stripped 2 bases from V and 7 bases from J, with 11 bases between. CDR3 DNA: TGTGCCAGCAGTTTAGAGGCCGCTGCTGAAAAACTGTTTTTT. This sequence encodes CASSLEAAAEKLFF.

The chain recombines TRBV25-1 with TRBJ1-5, with TRBD1 identical over 7 bases. The CDR3 contains 18 residues. Germline V gives CDR1 MGHDK, CDR2 SYGVNS. The junction had 15 bases not matched to a gene; V was cut back by 7 bases and J by 0 bases. CDR3 loop: CASTLAETGRYSNQPQHF. The DNA for the CDR3 is TGTGCCAGCACCCTTGCAGAGACAGGGCGGTATAGCAATCAGCCCCAGCATTTT.

V is TRBV20-1 and J is TRBJ1-1; D not resolved. The CDR3 runs to 11 residues. The germline V gene has CDR1 DFQATT and CDR2 SNEGSKA (reference sequence). Trimming removed 4 bases at V and 3 bases at J, with 6 bases between. The CDR3 spells CSAMRDTEAFF. The DNA of the CDR3 is TGCAGTGCTATGAGGGACACTGAAGCTTTCTTT.

The CDR3 region is CASRRTPGGNTIYF. For the CDR3, the DNA is TGTGCCAGCAGGAGGACTCCGGGAGGCAACACCATATATTTT. V usage is TRBV28 and J usage is TRBJ1-3, with D unresolved. CDR1 is MDHEN and CDR2 is SYDVKM in the germline V gene. The CDR3 extends over 14 amino acids. With 6 bases removed from V and 7 bases from J, the gap between germline ends came to 16 bases.

The chain has TRBV5-1 and TRBJ1-4, with 7 bases fitting TRBD1. The CDR3 contains 15 residues. Germline values: CDR1 SGHRS, CDR2 YFSETQ. Trimming took 3 bases from V and 3 from J; bases not matched to a gene: 5. This chain's CDR3 is CASSSDRAANEKLFF. Written as DNA, the CDR3 is TGCGCCAGCAGCTCCGACAGGGCAGCTAATGAAAAACTGTTTTTT.

The V gene is TRBV19, the J gene TRBJ1-5, with TRBD1 matching 8 bases. CDR1 and CDR2 (germline): LNHDA, SQIVND (reference sequence). Germline trimming cut 5 bases from V and 7 bases from J; bases unmatched to any gene: 13. The CDR3 runs 16 residues. CDR3 region: CASSVTGTGLRQPQHF. For the CDR3, the DNA is TGTGCCAGTAGTGTAACCGGGACAGGATTAAGGCAGCCCCAGCATTTT.

V gene TRBV11-2 combines with J gene TRBJ1-1; 7 positions agree with TRBD1. In germline, CDR1 is SGHAT, CDR2 FQNNGV. The CDR3 length is 13 residues. The V gene end was trimmed by 0 bases and the J gene end by 8 bases; junction bases not matched to a gene: 3. In DNA form, the CDR3 reads TGTGCCAGCAGCTTAGATACAGGGGACGAAGCTTTCTTT. Translation: CASSLDTGDEAFF.

V is TRBV10-2 and J is TRBJ1-1; maybe TRBD1 (5 bases). Germline-derived CDR1 and CDR2 are WSHSY and SAAADI. V was shortened by 6 bases and J by 6 bases, with 14 bases between the two germline ends. The CDR3 has 13 amino acids. CDR3 residues: CASSLRRGSEAFF. The CDR3 nucleotides are TGCGCCAGCAGCCTCAGGAGGGGCTCTGAAGCTTTCTTT.

The rearrangement joins TRBV20-1 to TRBJ2-7; 11 nucleotides line up with TRBD2. This CDR3 has 15 amino acids. CDR1 DFQATT and CDR2 SNEGSKA come from the germline V gene (reference sequence). Unmatched junction bases numbered 8, after V lost 3 bases and J lost 4 bases. This chain's CDR3 is CSASSLAGVGYEQYF. CDR3 nucleotide sequence: TGCAGTGCTAGTTCACTAGCGGGGGTCGGGTACGAGCAGTACTTC.

The CDR3 reads CASSRQGADTQYF. The CDR3 nucleotides are TGCGCCAGCAGCCGGCAGGGCGCAGATACGCAGTATTTT. The rearrangement links TRBV10-2 to TRBJ2-3, with D perhaps TRBD1 (5 bases). The CDR3 length is 13 residues. Germline loops: CDR1 WSHSY, CDR2 SAAADI. With 6 bases removed from V and 4 bases from J, the gap between germline ends came to 11 bases.

This rearrangement joins TRBV6-2 or TRBV6-3 to TRBJ2-2; the D is unclear. The length of the CDR3 is 15 residues. Germline V gene data show CDR1 as MNHEY and CDR2 as SVGEGT. The ends were cut back, 4 bases at V and 1 base at J, with 10 bases in the middle. The CDR3 DNA reads TGTGCCAGCAGTTCCGACACCCTGAACACCGGGGAGCTGTTTTTT. It is translated as CASSSDTLNTGELFF.

This sequence joins TRBV5-4 and TRBJ2-4; D possibly corresponds to TRBD1 (6 bases). The V end lost 1 base, the J end lost 1 base, and 12 bases lay between the germline ends. CDR1 is SGHNT and CDR2 is YYREEE in the germline V gene (reference sequence). This CDR3 region has 16 residues. The CDR3 sequence: CASSLPLGAAKNIQYF. The CDR3 DNA follows: TGTGCCAGCAGCTTGCCGTTGGGGGCGGCCAAAAACATTCAGTACTTC.

This chain joins TRBV29-1 and TRBJ2-7; the match to TRBD1 covers 11 bases. Per germline, CDR1 SQVTM and CDR2 ANQGSEA. CDR3 length equals 14 residues. The J segment lost 3 bases and the V segment lost 7 bases, leaving 8 bases of the junction unmatched. The CDR3 loop reads CSAFGQGAFYEQYF. In DNA form, the CDR3 reads TGCAGCGCTTTTGGACAGGGGGCTTTCTACGAGCAGTACTTC.

This chain connects TRBV5-3 to TRBJ1-1; 7 bases fit TRBD1. TRBV5-3 is recorded as an ORF, its role being uncertain. The V and J ends lost 0 bases and 1 base, in that order; junction bases with no gene match: 15. The CDR3 loop spans 19 amino acids. CDR3 sequence: CARSLAGSRTGEGNTEAFF. CDR3 in DNA: TGTGCCAGAAGCTTGGCCGGGAGTAGGACAGGCGAAGGGAACACTGAAGCTTTCTTT.

J is TRBJ1-2 and V is TRBV29-1; possible D gene TRBD1, 6 bases. From germline, CDR1 is SQVTM and CDR2 ANQGSEA. The CDR3 covers 16 residues. The germline V and J ends were trimmed by 6 bases and 4 bases, with 24 bases remaining between them. The DNA for the CDR3 is TGCAGCGTATCCCTTTACAGGGAGTCCGCGGGCTATGGCTACACCTTC. Translated: CSVSLYRESAGYGYTF.

V is TRBV3-1 (or the pseudogene TRBV3-2) and J is TRBJ2-3, with D possibly TRBD2 on 5 matching bases. This CDR3 region has 15 residues. In germline, CDR1 is LGHDT, CDR2 YNNKEL (reference sequence). V was pared by 5 bases and J by 4 bases, with 16 bases between. The CDR3, as DNA: TGTGCCAGCAGCACCGGGGTTAACTGGGCAGATACGCAGTATTTT. Amino acid sequence: CASSTGVNWADTQYF.

V usage is TRBV18 and J usage is TRBJ2-7, with D perhaps TRBD1 (6 bases). V was trimmed by 6 bases and J by 6 bases, leaving 21 bases between them. The CDR3 covers 15 residues. Germline CDR1 is KGHSH and CDR2 is LQKENI. In nucleotides, the CDR3 is TGTGCCAGCTCCCAAGAACAACAGGGTTCGGGCGAGCAGTACTTC. Protein product: CASSQEQQGSGEQYF.